Each of the 26 T cell receptor beta chains below was sequenced from the same sample in a study of CD8 T cells in ankylosing spondylitis. TCRdb analysed the 5' RACE reads with MiXCR anew, one entry per CDR3 protein. The sample lists around 330,000 distinct CDR3 sequences; more than 9% were seen once. Sequenced input: blood, either unsorted or a sorted T cell fraction (not recorded which). These receptors were obtained from a female donor with ankylosing spondylitis or in good health (not recorded which).

On this clonotype itself: This may stem from a read error, because a much larger clone lies one nucleotide away. V is TRBV7-2 and J is TRBJ1-4; TRBD1 is a possible D gene (6 bases). CDR3 length: 15 residues. The germline V gene has CDR1 SGHTA and CDR2 FQGNSA. Trimming left V 3 bases short and J 5 bases short, with 13 bases between. The CDR3 sequence is CASSFGQRQNEKLFF. The CDR3 DNA sequence: TGTGCCAGCAGCTTTGGACAGCGCCAGAATGAAAAACTGTTTTTT.

The table lists this clonotype with many counts. The rearrangement joins TRBV5-1 to TRBJ2-5; 7 bases match TRBD1. CDR3 length: 17 amino acids. Trimming cost V 4 bases and J 2 bases; bases outside gene matches: 14. CDR1 is SGHRS and CDR2 is YFSETQ in the germline V gene. For the CDR3, the DNA is TGCGCCAGCAGCCCCAGGAATACAGGGGTTGGACAAGAGACCCAGTACTTC. Residues: CASSPRNTGVGQETQYF.

This chain links TRBV30 with TRBJ2-3; D gene ambiguous. The CDR3 loop spans 12 amino acids. The germline V gene encodes CDR1 GTSNPN and CDR2 SVGIG (reference sequence). V was clipped by 3 bases and J by 5 bases, with 9 bases between them. This chain's CDR3 is CAWRGGGDTQYF. The CDR3 DNA follows: TGTGCCTGGAGGGGCGGTGGAGATACGCAGTATTTT.

This clonotype was recorded at least ten times. The chain combines TRBV20-1 with TRBJ2-3; no reliable D call. V was pared by 1 base and J by 4 bases, with 15 bases between. CDR3 length: 15 residues. Germline V gene sequence: CDR1 DFQATT, CDR2 SNEGSKA (reference sequence). CDR3 sequence reads: CSARVGSPRSDTQYF. The CDR3 DNA reads TGCAGTGCTAGAGTGGGCTCCCCGCGATCAGATACGCAGTATTTT.

This clonotype appeared many times. The gene calls are TRBV10-3 and TRBJ2-7; 12 bases are shared with TRBD2. Germline lookup yields CDR1 ENHRY and CDR2 SYGVKD. Trimming took 11 bases from V and 5 from J; bases not matched to a gene: 19. The CDR3 loop spans 17 amino acids. CDR3 sequence: CAPWTGRLAGEIHEQYF. As DNA, the CDR3 is TGTGCCCCTTGGACAGGTAGACTAGCGGGAGAAATCCACGAGCAGTACTTC.

In regard to this clonotype: The junction shows a germline mismatch at one end, possibly a read error. The chain has TRBV20-1 and TRBJ2-1; 7 bases match TRBD2. The CDR3 length is 19 residues. Germline V lookup: CDR1 DFQATT, CDR2 SNEGSKA (reference sequence). The CDR3 DNA reads TGCAGTGCCCCCCCCGCTGCGGGGGACGCTTTAAAAACCTACAATGATCAGTTCTTC. It translates to CSAPPAAGDALKTYNDQFF.

The sample holds a few counts of this clonotype. The rearrangement links TRBV7-3 to TRBJ2-2, with D tentatively TRBD2 (6 bases). CDR1 and CDR2 from the germline V gene are SGHTA and FQGTGA. V was cut by 0 bases and J by 2 bases, with 10 bases left in between. The CDR3 contains 16 residues. The CDR3 DNA reads as TGTGCCAGCAGCTTAACGGCGGGACTTAACACCGGGGAGCTGTTTTTT. Its translation is CASSLTAGLNTGELFF.

This clonotype was found a few times. One end of the junction varies from germline; a read error may be responsible. The J gene is TRBJ2-3, the V gene TRBV11-2; possibly TRBD2 for D (7 bases). The CDR3 extends over 15 amino acids. CDR1 and CDR2 (germline): SGHAT, FQNNGV. The CDR3 DNA reads TGTGCCAGCAGGTTAGGGGGAGGGCCCACAGATACGCAGTATTTT. This gives the protein CASRLGGGPTDTQYF.

V gene TRBV6-2 or TRBV6-3 combines with J gene TRBJ2-7; a weak D match, TRBD1 (7 bases). The germline V gene encodes CDR1 MNHEY and CDR2 SVGEGT. V was cut by 7 bases and J by 2 bases, with 15 bases left in between. The length of the CDR3 is 14 residues. CDR3 bases: TGTGCCAGCACCCAGGGGGGTAAAACCTACGAGCAGTACTTC. Its translation: CASTQGGKTYEQYF.

This chain links TRBV10-3 with TRBJ2-5, with 8 bases that match TRBD1. Losses at the gene ends were 9 bases for V and 3 bases for J; bases not matched to a gene: 6. The CDR3 sequence is 13 residues long. Germline V CDR1 and CDR2: ENHRY, SYGVKD. The CDR3: CAMRQGTEETQYF. CDR3 DNA: TGTGCCATGCGACAGGGGACGGAAGAGACCCAGTACTTC.

This clonotype came up many times. The chain employs TRBV5-1 and TRBJ1-1, with D tentatively TRBD1 (6 bases). From germline, CDR1 is SGHRS and CDR2 YFSETQ. With 2 bases removed from V and 3 bases from J, the gap between germline ends came to 8 bases. The CDR3 sequence is 13 residues long. The CDR3 region has the DNA TGCGCCAGCAGCTTTGGGGGGCACACTGAAGCTTTCTTT. Encoded protein: CASSFGGHTEAFF.

This clonotype appeared many times. The chain combines TRBV20-1 with TRBJ1-5; D not certain. CDR1 is DFQATT and CDR2 is SNEGSKA in the germline V gene (reference sequence). Trimming took 2 bases from V and 0 from J, leaving 11 bases between them. The CDR3 is 15 amino acids. The CDR3 protein is CSARRPGYSNQPQHF. Here the CDR3 DNA reads TGCAGTGCTAGACGACCGGGGTATAGCAATCAGCCCCAGCATTTT.

This clonotype was seen only a few times. The chain couples TRBV20-1 to TRBJ2-7; 11 bases fit TRBD2. Germline assignment: CDR1 DFQATT and CDR2 SNEGSKA (reference sequence). The CDR3 is 19 amino acids. V lost 3 bases and J lost 5; bases outside the gene matches: 21. Written as DNA, the CDR3 is TGCAGTGCTAGGGGGACACCGGGACTAGCGGAGATTAGGCGCCACGAGCAGTACTTC. Protein: CSARGTPGLAEIRRHEQYF.

This clonotype was counted a few times. This rearrangement joins TRBV19 to TRBJ2-1; D is uncertain. V lost 4 bases and J 0 bases, leaving 10 bases between the germline ends. CDR3 length: 15 residues. The germline V gene has CDR1 LNHDA and CDR2 SQIVND (reference sequence). CDR3 region: CASSSHSGSYNEQFF. The CDR3 coding sequence is TGTGCCAGTAGTAGTCACAGTGGCTCCTACAATGAGCAGTTCTTC.

This clonotype appeared a few times. The genes are TRBV20-1 and TRBJ2-1; 10 nucleotides match TRBD2. The V and J ends lost 5 bases and 6 bases, in that order; junction bases with no gene match: 10. The CDR3 extends over 15 amino acids. Germline lookup yields CDR1 DFQATT and CDR2 SNEGSKA (reference sequence). CDR3 amino acids: CSARILAGEGNEQFF. CDR3 nucleotides: TGCAGTGCTCGCATTCTAGCGGGAGAGGGCAATGAGCAGTTCTTC.

This clonotype has only a few counts. This chain links TRBV7-2 with TRBJ2-1; 11 nucleotides line up with TRBD2. J gave up 10 bases and V 0 bases, and 11 bases lay outside the gene matches. The length of the CDR3 is 17 residues. Per the germline V gene, CDR1 is SGHTA and CDR2 is FQGNSA. The CDR3 loop is CASSLAGPSGGTREQFF. As DNA, the CDR3 is TGTGCCAGCAGCTTAGCCGGACCTAGCGGGGGGACCAGAGAGCAGTTCTTC.

The table lists this clonotype with many counts. The chain joins TRBV20-1 to TRBJ2-7; unclear D gene. Per germline, CDR1 DFQATT and CDR2 SNEGSKA (reference sequence). This CDR3 is 13 amino acids long. Trimming left V 3 bases short and J 5 bases short, with 14 bases between. The CDR3 here is CSASPSGENEQYF. In DNA form, the CDR3 reads TGCAGTGCTAGTCCGTCCGGTGAGAACGAGCAGTACTTC.

This clonotype was recorded many times. The chain links TRBV7-2 to TRBJ2-3; TRBD2 matches 9 bases. Trimming removed 1 base from V and 5 bases from J; junction bases left unmatched: 13. The CDR3 has 18 residues. CDR1 SGHTA and CDR2 FQGNSA come from the germline V gene. The CDR3 sequence: CASSLGPLAGSRGDTQYF. For the CDR3, the DNA is TGTGCCAGCAGCTTAGGGCCCCTAGCGGGGAGTCGGGGAGATACGCAGTATTTT.

This clonotype was observed many times. The V gene is TRBV24-1, the J gene TRBJ1-3; maybe TRBD1 (5 bases). This CDR3 spans 13 amino acids. V was trimmed by 9 bases and J by 3 bases, leaving 11 bases between them. CDR1 is KGHDR, CDR2 SFDVKD, per germline. CDR3 DNA sequence: TGTGCCACCGAGGACAAGGTTGGAAACACCATATATTTT. It is translated as CATEDKVGNTIYF.

The genes are TRBV10-3 and TRBJ2-2, with D possibly being TRBD1 (5 bases). The CDR3 loop spans 15 amino acids. With 3 bases removed from V and 6 bases from J, the gap between germline ends came to 14 bases. Germline V gene sequence: CDR1 ENHRY, CDR2 SYGVKD. CDR3 sequence: CAISDGRAGAGELFF. The DNA for the CDR3 is TGTGCCATCAGTGATGGCAGGGCTGGTGCCGGGGAGCTGTTTTTT.

This clonotype has a count of ten or more. V and J are TRBV29-1 and TRBJ2-7; D is possibly TRBD1 (5 bases). Germline CDR1 and CDR2: SQVTM and ANQGSEA. V was shortened by 4 bases and J by 2 bases, with 12 bases between the two germline ends. The CDR3 contains 13 residues. The CDR3 DNA reads TGCAGCGTTGTGACAGTGAACCCCTACGAGCAGTACTTC. Its translation is CSVVTVNPYEQYF.

This clonotype was counted ten times or more. V gene TRBV9 combines with J gene TRBJ2-7; possible D gene TRBD1, 5 bases. Germline V CDR1 and CDR2: SGDLS, YYNGEE. This CDR3 has 15 residues. Trimming cost V 0 bases and J 1 base, with 11 bases left between them. The CDR3 coding sequence is TGTGCCAGCAGCGTAGAGTCAGGGCGTTCCTACGAGCAGTACTTC. It yields the protein CASSVESGRSYEQYF.

This clonotype appeared many times. The rearrangement uses TRBV10-3 and TRBJ2-1, with D hard to call. CDR3 size: 14 residues. Germline values: CDR1 ENHRY, CDR2 SYGVKD. The V end was cut by 6 bases, the J end by 5 bases, with 14 bases between. CDR3 sequence (DNA): TGTGCCATCAGGGACGTCCATGTGGACAATGAGCAGTTCTTC. Translation gives CAIRDVHVDNEQFF.

The CDR3 DNA is TGCGCCAGCAGCCTAAGAGGGGGGGCCTCCCGGGCCACAGATACGCAGTATTTT. Translated: CASSLRGGASRATDTQYF. The chain has TRBV5-1 and TRBJ2-3; maybe TRBD2 (7 bases). The V and J ends lost 4 bases and 2 bases respectively, with 23 bases between them. The CDR3 has 18 amino acids. CDR1 is SGHRS, CDR2 YFSETQ, per germline.

The table lists this clonotype with many counts. The rearrangement joins TRBV5-1 to TRBJ1-1, with D perhaps matching TRBD1 (6 bases). Per the germline V gene, CDR1 is SGHRS and CDR2 is YFSETQ. Trimming pared 3 bases from V and 4 bases from J, leaving 19 bases between. The length of the CDR3 is 16 residues. The CDR3 region is CASSWRGGGGSTEAFF. CDR3 bases: TGCGCCAGCAGCTGGAGAGGTGGGGGCGGGTCCACTGAAGCTTTCTTT.

This clonotype came up a few times. The J gene is TRBJ2-3, the V gene TRBV7-9; D perhaps matches TRBD2 (6 bases). The V gene lost 5 bases and the J gene lost 4 bases, with 16 bases spanning the gap. The CDR3 is made up of 15 amino acids. The germline V gene encodes CDR1 SEHNR and CDR2 FQNEAQ (reference sequence). CDR3 in amino acids: CASSPLGGVADTQYF. CDR3 bases: TGTGCCAGCAGCCCTCTCGGCGGGGTCGCAGATACGCAGTATTTT.